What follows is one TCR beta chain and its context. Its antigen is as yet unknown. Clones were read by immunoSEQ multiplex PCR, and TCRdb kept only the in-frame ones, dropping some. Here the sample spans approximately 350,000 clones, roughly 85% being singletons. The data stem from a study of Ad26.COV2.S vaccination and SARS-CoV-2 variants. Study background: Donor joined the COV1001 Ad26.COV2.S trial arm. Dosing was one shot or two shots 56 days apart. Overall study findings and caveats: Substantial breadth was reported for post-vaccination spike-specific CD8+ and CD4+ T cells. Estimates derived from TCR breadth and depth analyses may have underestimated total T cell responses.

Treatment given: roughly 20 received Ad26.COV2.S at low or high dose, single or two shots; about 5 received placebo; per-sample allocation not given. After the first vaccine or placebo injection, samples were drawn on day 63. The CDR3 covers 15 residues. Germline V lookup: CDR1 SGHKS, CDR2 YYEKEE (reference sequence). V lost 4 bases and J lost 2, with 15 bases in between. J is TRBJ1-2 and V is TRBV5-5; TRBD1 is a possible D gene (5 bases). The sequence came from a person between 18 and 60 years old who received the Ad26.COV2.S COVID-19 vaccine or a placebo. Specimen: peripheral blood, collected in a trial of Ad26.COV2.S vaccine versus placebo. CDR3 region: CASSRPGGDNYGYTF. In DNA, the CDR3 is TGTGCCAGCAGCCGGCCCGGGGGGGACAACTATGGCTACACCTTC. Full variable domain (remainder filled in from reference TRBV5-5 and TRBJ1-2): DAGVTQSPTHLIKTRGQQVTLRCSPISGHKSVSWYQQVLGQGPQFIFQYYEKEERGRGNFPDRFSARQFPNYSSELNVNALLLGDSALYLCASSRPGGDNYGYTFGSGTRLTVV.